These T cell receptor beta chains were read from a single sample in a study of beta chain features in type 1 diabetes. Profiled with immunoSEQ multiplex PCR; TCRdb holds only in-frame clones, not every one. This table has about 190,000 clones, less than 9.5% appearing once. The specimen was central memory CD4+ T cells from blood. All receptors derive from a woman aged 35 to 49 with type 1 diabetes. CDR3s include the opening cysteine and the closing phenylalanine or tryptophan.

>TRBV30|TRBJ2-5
CACPGGGSQETQYF
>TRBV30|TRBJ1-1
CAWSGGSHTEAFF
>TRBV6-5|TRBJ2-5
CASSPRQQETQYF
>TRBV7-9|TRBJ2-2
CASSPRLAGEAELFF
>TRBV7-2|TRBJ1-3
CASSSGTGYGNTIYF
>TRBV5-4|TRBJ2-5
CASSQDTEEGKTQYF
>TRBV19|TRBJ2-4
CASSKGTGAKNIQYF
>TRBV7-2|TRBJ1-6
CASSLAPGSGDSPLHF
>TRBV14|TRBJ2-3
CASRGSGTYTDTQYF
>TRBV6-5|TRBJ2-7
CASSYSGQGNYEQYF
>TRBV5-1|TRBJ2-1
CASSLKLTRTASPRQDEQFF
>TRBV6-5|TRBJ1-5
CASSYSSTDNQPQHF
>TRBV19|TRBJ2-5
CASSIQGPGGETQYF
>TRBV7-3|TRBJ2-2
CASSPTGATGELFF
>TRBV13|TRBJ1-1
CASSLEGGNTEAFF
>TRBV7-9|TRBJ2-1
CASSLGTGGEGEQFF
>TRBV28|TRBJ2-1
CASGRNEQFF
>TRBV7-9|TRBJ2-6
CASSSDRGLSGANVLTF
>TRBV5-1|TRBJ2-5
CASSLGQGQETQYF
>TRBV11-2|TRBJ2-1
CASSPGTGANNEQFF
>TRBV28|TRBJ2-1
CASSLRLAGGRRGDNEQFF
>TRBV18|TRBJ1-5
CASSMDRAGNQPQHF
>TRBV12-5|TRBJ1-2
CASGAANYGYTF
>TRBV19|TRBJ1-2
CASRKDGGNYGYTF
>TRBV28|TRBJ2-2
CASSETLAGSGELFF
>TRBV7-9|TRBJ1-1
CASSLEGGHTEAFF
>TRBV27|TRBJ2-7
CASSSDMSYEQYF
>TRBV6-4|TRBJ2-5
CASSRTEQETQYF
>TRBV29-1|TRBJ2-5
CSVEDPGGRETQYF
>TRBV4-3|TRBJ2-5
CASSQDPSYGTQYF
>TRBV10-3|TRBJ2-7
CAISESEGYEQYF
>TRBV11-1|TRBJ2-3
CASSLEGADTDTQYF
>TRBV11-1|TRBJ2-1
CASSRSQGGLGNEQFF
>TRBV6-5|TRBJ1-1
CASSYAGGAYTEAFF
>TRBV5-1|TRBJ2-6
CASSTPRSALAESGANVLTF
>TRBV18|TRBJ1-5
CASSPPGQGQGQPQHF
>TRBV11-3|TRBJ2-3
CASSARGMTDTQYF
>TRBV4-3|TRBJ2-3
CASSQTGLVSTDTQYF
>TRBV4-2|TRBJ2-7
CASSQDGGRGYEQYF
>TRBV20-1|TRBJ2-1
CSASSRNEQFF
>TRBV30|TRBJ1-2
CAWSRDRGGYGYTF
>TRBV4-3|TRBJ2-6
CASSRPGGYGANVLTF
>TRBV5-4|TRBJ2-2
CASSFGGIITGELFF
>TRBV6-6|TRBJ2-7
CASSGTESSYEQYF
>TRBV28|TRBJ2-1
CASSSIYNEQFF
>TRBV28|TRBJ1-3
CASSSTGSGNTIYF
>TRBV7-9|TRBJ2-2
CASSTQGARTGELFF
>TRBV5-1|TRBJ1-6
CASRTGGGSPLHF
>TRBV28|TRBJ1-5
CASRRGEQPQHF
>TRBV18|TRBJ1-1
CASSPIPSRGTEAFF
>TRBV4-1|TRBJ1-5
CASSRGGDSNQPQHF
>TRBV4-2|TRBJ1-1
CASSRLAGATEAFF